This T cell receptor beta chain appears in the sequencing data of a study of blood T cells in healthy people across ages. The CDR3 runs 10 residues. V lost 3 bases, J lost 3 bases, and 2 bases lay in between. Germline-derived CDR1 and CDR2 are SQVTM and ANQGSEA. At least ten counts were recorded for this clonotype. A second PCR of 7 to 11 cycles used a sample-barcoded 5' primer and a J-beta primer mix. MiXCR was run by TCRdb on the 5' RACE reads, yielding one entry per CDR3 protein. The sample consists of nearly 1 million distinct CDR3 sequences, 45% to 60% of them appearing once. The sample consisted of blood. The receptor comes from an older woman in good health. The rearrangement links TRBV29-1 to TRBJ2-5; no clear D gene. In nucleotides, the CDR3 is TGCAGCGTTGAGGAAGAGACCCAGTACTTC. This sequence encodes CSVEEETQYF.